These T cell receptor beta chains were read from a single sample in a study of regulatory T cells in long-lasting Graves disease. MiXCR, run by TCRdb on the multiplex PCR reads, gives a single entry per CDR3 protein. The sample yields 700,000 or so distinct CDR3 sequences, 30% seen once. Sequencing was performed on peripheral blood mononuclear cells (PBMCs), taken when the disease was refractory, from a patient treated with antithyroid drugs. All receptors derive from a female donor with Graves disease. Both conserved end residues are part of each CDR3. The D gene is left open where the match is weak. A row's size may be missing; if present it is once, few, many or a size class.

j_call: TRBJ1-2
v_call: TRBV24-1
d_call: .
clone_size: .
cdr3_aa: CATMRGSLVYGYTF
cdr3_nt: TGTGCCACCATGAGGGGGAGTCTCGTCTATGGCTACACCTTC

j_call: TRBJ1-4
v_call: TRBV20-1
d_call: TRBD1
clone_size: .
cdr3_aa: CSAIKGGSEKLFF
cdr3_nt: TGCAGTGCTATAAAAGGGGGCAGTGAAAAACTGTTTTTT

j_call: TRBJ1-2
v_call: TRBV7-9
d_call: TRBD1
clone_size: .
cdr3_aa: CASSNPRTGWYGYTF
cdr3_nt: TGTGCCAGCAGCAACCCGAGGACAGGCTGGTATGGCTACACCTTC

j_call: TRBJ1-2
v_call: TRBV29-1
d_call: .
clone_size: few
cdr3_aa: CSVVPPAAIDGYTF
cdr3_nt: TGCAGCGTTGTGCCCCCGGCAGCCATAGATGGCTACACCTTC

j_call: TRBJ2-5
v_call: TRBV5-1
d_call: TRBD2
clone_size: .
cdr3_aa: CASSSGLALVETQYF
cdr3_nt: TGCGCCAGCAGCTCGGGACTAGCATTAGTAGAGACCCAGTACTTC

j_call: TRBJ1-5
v_call: TRBV7-3
d_call: .
clone_size: few
cdr3_aa: CASSHGGRTDSNQPQHF
cdr3_nt: TGTGCCAGCAGCCACGGAGGTAGGACGGATAGCAATCAGCCCCAGCATTTT

j_call: TRBJ1-2
v_call: TRBV6-5
d_call: TRBD1
clone_size: few
cdr3_aa: CASSYRGLDGYTF
cdr3_nt: TGTGCCAGCAGTTACAGGGGGCTCGATGGCTACACCTTC

j_call: TRBJ1-4
v_call: TRBV27
d_call: .
clone_size: .
cdr3_aa: CASSRQAIATNEKLFF
cdr3_nt: TGTGCCAGCAGCCGACAGGCCATTGCAACTAATGAAAAACTGTTTTTT

j_call: TRBJ1-5
v_call: TRBV6-1
d_call: TRBD1
clone_size: .
cdr3_aa: CASSVRDRGHYSNQPQHF
cdr3_nt: TGTGCCAGCAGTGTTAGGGACAGAGGTCATTATAGCAATCAGCCCCAGCATTTT

j_call: TRBJ1-1
v_call: TRBV6-9
d_call: .
clone_size: few
cdr3_aa: CASSYSGGFTEAFF
cdr3_nt: TGTGCCAGCAGTTACTCCGGGGGCTTCACTGAAGCTTTCTTT

j_call: TRBJ1-4
v_call: TRBV2
d_call: .
clone_size: .
cdr3_aa: CASSEIRDEKLFF
cdr3_nt: TGTGCCAGCAGTGAAATCAGGGATGAAAAACTGTTTTTT

j_call: TRBJ2-7
v_call: TRBV2
d_call: .
clone_size: many
cdr3_aa: CASSEAGGDPYEQYF
cdr3_nt: TGTGCCAGCAGTGAAGCGGGGGGAGATCCCTACGAGCAGTACTTC

j_call: TRBJ2-1
v_call: TRBV3-1
d_call: TRBD1
clone_size: once
cdr3_aa: CASSPGQGKLNEQFF
cdr3_nt: TGTGCCAGCAGCCCGGGACAGGGAAAACTGAATGAGCAGTTCTTC

j_call: TRBJ2-1
v_call: TRBV29-1
d_call: .
clone_size: .
cdr3_aa: CSVEAPLIEQFF
cdr3_nt: TGCAGCGTTGAGGCACCGCTAATTGAGCAGTTCTTC

j_call: TRBJ2-2
v_call: TRBV27
d_call: .
clone_size: .
cdr3_aa: CASSSGPGRVNTGELFF
cdr3_nt: TGTGCCAGCAGTTCAGGTCCGGGCAGGGTGAACACCGGGGAGCTGTTTTTT

j_call: TRBJ2-5
v_call: TRBV4-1
d_call: .
clone_size: few
cdr3_aa: CASSTLRWETQYF
cdr3_nt: TGCGCCAGCAGCACCCTCAGGTGGGAGACCCAGTACTTC

j_call: TRBJ2-2
v_call: TRBV6-1
d_call: .
clone_size: .
cdr3_aa: CATRGLATGELFF
cdr3_nt: TGTGCCACCCGGGGGCTAGCCACCGGGGAGCTGTTTTTT

j_call: TRBJ1-5
v_call: TRBV20-1
d_call: .
clone_size: few
cdr3_aa: CSAREVEGPDQPQHF
cdr3_nt: TGCAGTGCTAGAGAGGTAGAGGGGCCCGATCAGCCCCAGCATTTT

j_call: TRBJ1-2
v_call: TRBV29-1
d_call: .
clone_size: .
cdr3_aa: CSVEYFDGYTF
cdr3_nt: TGCAGCGTTGAATATTTTGATGGCTACACCTTC

j_call: TRBJ1-1
v_call: TRBV7-3
d_call: .
clone_size: few
cdr3_aa: CASSAHRANTEAFF
cdr3_nt: TGTGCCAGCAGCGCACACAGGGCGAACACTGAAGCTTTCTTT

j_call: TRBJ2-5
v_call: TRBV7-9
d_call: TRBD1
clone_size: few
cdr3_aa: CASSLQGGGEETQYF
cdr3_nt: TGTGCCAGCAGCCTACAGGGGGGCGGGGAAGAGACCCAGTACTTC

j_call: TRBJ1-5
v_call: TRBV27
d_call: .
clone_size: many
cdr3_aa: CASSLLGGNQPQHF
cdr3_nt: TGTGCCAGCAGTTTACTAGGGGGCAATCAGCCCCAGCATTTT

j_call: TRBJ1-1
v_call: TRBV12-3/TRBV12-4
d_call: .
clone_size: many
cdr3_aa: CASSGTEAFF
cdr3_nt: TGTGCCAGCAGCGGCACTGAAGCTTTCTTT

j_call: TRBJ2-7
v_call: TRBV5-5
d_call: .
clone_size: .
cdr3_aa: CASKIRKTHGEQYF
cdr3_nt: TGTGCCAGCAAAATTAGAAAGACGCACGGCGAGCAGTACTTC

j_call: TRBJ1-1
v_call: TRBV28
d_call: TRBD1
clone_size: many
cdr3_aa: CASSSGGAGNTEAFF
cdr3_nt: TGTGCCAGCAGTTCAGGGGGGGCGGGGAACACTGAAGCTTTCTTT

j_call: TRBJ2-4
v_call: TRBV5-6
d_call: .
clone_size: .
cdr3_aa: CASSLEVPGQVQPLAKNIQYF
cdr3_nt: TGTGCCAGCAGCTTGGAGGTGCCGGGACAAGTCCAACCTCTAGCCAAAAACATTCAGTACTTC

j_call: TRBJ2-5
v_call: TRBV20-1
d_call: TRBD2
clone_size: few
cdr3_aa: CSAPPLAGGRETQYF
cdr3_nt: TGCAGTGCCCCACCGTTAGCGGGAGGACGAGAGACCCAGTACTTC

j_call: TRBJ2-5
v_call: TRBV5-6
d_call: TRBD1
clone_size: many
cdr3_aa: CASSLGGQGRETQYF
cdr3_nt: TGTGCCAGCAGCTTGGGAGGACAGGGTCGAGAGACCCAGTACTTC

j_call: TRBJ1-4
v_call: TRBV28
d_call: .
clone_size: .
cdr3_aa: CASSPTGRKEKLFF
cdr3_nt: TGTGCCAGCAGCCCTACAGGGCGCAAGGAAAAACTGTTTTTT

j_call: TRBJ1-2
v_call: TRBV5-1
d_call: TRBD1
clone_size: .
cdr3_aa: CASSETGLGYTF
cdr3_nt: TGCGCCAGCAGCGAGACAGGGTTAGGCTACACCTTC

j_call: TRBJ1-1
v_call: TRBV30
d_call: TRBD1
clone_size: .
cdr3_aa: CAWRGRDRGSNTEASF
cdr3_nt: TGTGCCTGGAGGGGCCGGGACAGGGGTTCGAACACTGAAGCTTCCTTT

j_call: TRBJ2-3
v_call: TRBV20-1
d_call: TRBD2
clone_size: once
cdr3_aa: CSAPEGLVLDTQYF
cdr3_nt: TGCAGTGCCCCAGAGGGACTAGTGTTAGATACGCAGTATTTT

j_call: TRBJ1-2
v_call: TRBV11-2
d_call: .
clone_size: few
cdr3_aa: CASSSGENRVGRGYGYTF
cdr3_nt: TGTGCCAGCAGCTCAGGCGAAAACAGGGTGGGAAGGGGCTATGGCTACACCTTC

j_call: TRBJ1-1
v_call: TRBV6-1
d_call: .
clone_size: many
cdr3_aa: CASRKDRLTEAFF
cdr3_nt: TGTGCCAGCAGGAAAGACAGGTTAACTGAAGCTTTCTTT

j_call: TRBJ2-1
v_call: TRBV6-1
d_call: .
clone_size: .
cdr3_aa: CASSEGQPYNEQFF
cdr3_nt: TGTGCCAGCAGTGAAGGACAGCCCTACAATGAGCAGTTCTTC

j_call: TRBJ1-1
v_call: TRBV6-2/TRBV6-3
d_call: TRBD1
clone_size: .
cdr3_aa: CASTQGAGEAFF
cdr3_nt: TGTGCCAGCACCCAGGGGGCTGGTGAAGCTTTCTTT

j_call: TRBJ1-6
v_call: TRBV6-4
d_call: .
clone_size: .
cdr3_aa: CASSYKAAKGHSPLHF
cdr3_nt: TGTGCCAGCAGTTACAAAGCTGCTAAGGGGCATTCACCCCTCCACTTT

j_call: TRBJ1-1
v_call: TRBV19
d_call: .
clone_size: .
cdr3_aa: CASSILGPTEAFF
cdr3_nt: TGTGCCAGTAGTATTTTAGGGCCCACTGAAGCTTTCTTT

j_call: TRBJ2-5
v_call: TRBV11-2
d_call: .
clone_size: many
cdr3_aa: CASSLLSRDTQYF
cdr3_nt: TGTGCCAGCAGCTTACTTTCAAGAGACACCCAGTACTTC

j_call: TRBJ2-2
v_call: TRBV11-2
d_call: .
clone_size: .
cdr3_aa: CASSLVSPGELFF
cdr3_nt: TGTGCCAGCAGCTTAGTATCTCCCGGGGAGCTGTTTTTT